This T cell receptor beta chain was captured by sequencing in a study of technical replicates of blood from a few donors listed by TCRdb under 2017. A remark on this clone: This clone's antigen is unknown. No base quality information exists; no much larger clone differs at one position.

Relative to germline, V is missing 2 bases and J is missing 7 bases, with 5 bases of the junction outside any gene match. CDR1 and CDR2, per the germline V gene, are SGHTA and FQGNSA. The CDR3 covers 15 residues, taking in both the cysteine and the phenylalanine. Only the CDR3 region is kept as DNA, spanning 45 bases read in frame from base 1. The method was the immunoSEQ multiplex PCR assay. TCRdb holds this immuneACCESS table with in-frame rearrangements only. Some clones are missing; in checked studies, unresolved V genes explain under half, and the rest has no known cause. Recorded for this sample are roughly 71,000 clones; around nine tenths of them occurred a single time. The ten top clones hold roughly 0.33% of the sample.

This clonotype originated in a human donor in good health. The V gene is TRBV7-2 and the J gene is TRBJ2-1; 10 bases in the junction line up with TRBD2. Material for sequencing was T cells isolated from PBMCs. The DNA sequence is TGTGCCAGCAGCTTATTAGCGGGAGGCTTAAATGAGCAGTTCTTC. This sequence encodes CASSLLAGGLNEQFF.